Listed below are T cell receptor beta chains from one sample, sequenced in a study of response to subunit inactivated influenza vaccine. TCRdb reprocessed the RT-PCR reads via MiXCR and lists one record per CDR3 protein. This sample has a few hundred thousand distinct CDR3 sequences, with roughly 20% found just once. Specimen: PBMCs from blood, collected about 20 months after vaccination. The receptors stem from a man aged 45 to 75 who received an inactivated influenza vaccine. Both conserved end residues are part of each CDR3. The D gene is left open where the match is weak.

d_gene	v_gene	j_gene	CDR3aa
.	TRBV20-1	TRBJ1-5	CSAIGDSNQPQHF
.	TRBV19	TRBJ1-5	CASRDRGTDQPQHF
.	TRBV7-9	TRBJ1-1	CASTPWGQSTEAFF
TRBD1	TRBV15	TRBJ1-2	CATSAGGRYGYTF
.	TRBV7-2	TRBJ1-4	CASSLDLGNNEKLFF
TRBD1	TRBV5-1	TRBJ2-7	CASSSTGTGYEQYF
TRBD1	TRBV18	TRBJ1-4	CASSLGTVTNEKLFF
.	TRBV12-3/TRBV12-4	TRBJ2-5	CASSSPPSMSGQETQYF
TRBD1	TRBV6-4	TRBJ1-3	CASSDSGQGLMYTIYF
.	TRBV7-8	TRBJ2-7	CASSLEVTAEQYF
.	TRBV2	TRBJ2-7	CASSAGQIYEQYF
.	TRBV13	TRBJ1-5	CASSWGNQPQHF
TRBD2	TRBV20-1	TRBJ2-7	CSARRGSGSYEQYF
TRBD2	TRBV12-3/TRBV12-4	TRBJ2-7	CASGNRRGGREQYF
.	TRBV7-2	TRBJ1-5	CASSNGLIGQPQHF
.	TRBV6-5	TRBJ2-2	CASSYDWDTGELFF
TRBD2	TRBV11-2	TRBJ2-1	CASSLHQIPGLAKFF
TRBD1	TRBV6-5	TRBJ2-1	CASSHNRDRVFF
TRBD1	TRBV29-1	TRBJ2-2	CSVEDRESPGELFF
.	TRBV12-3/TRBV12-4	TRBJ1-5	CASRISGTPQHF
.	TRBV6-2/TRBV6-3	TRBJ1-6	CASSYWSSYNSPLHF
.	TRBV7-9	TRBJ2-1	CASSLVAGKRNEQFF
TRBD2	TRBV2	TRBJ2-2	CASSVRGGDTGELFF